These T cell receptor beta chains were read from a single sample in a study of beta chain features in type 1 diabetes. Method: immunoSEQ multiplex PCR; TCRdb's copy keeps in-frame clones and lacks some. The data contain hundreds of thousands of clones, approximately 10% of them seen just once; the ten biggest clones take up over 0.015%. Sequencing used naive CD4+ T cells from blood. The receptors stem from a woman younger than 45 in good health. Both conserved end residues are part of each CDR3. The D gene is left open where the match is weak. Clone size is given for some rows only: seen once, a few or many times, or a class if the clone is expanded.

j_call,v_call,d_call,clone_size,cdr3_aa,cdr3_nt
TRBJ1-1,TRBV11-3,NA,few,CASSLGPQANF,TGTGCCAGCAGCTTAGGTCCCCAGGCCAACTTT
TRBJ2-7,TRBV5-1,NA,NA,CASSFDSEAYEQYF,TGCGCCAGCAGCTTCGACAGCGAGGCGTACGAGCAGTACTTC
TRBJ2-7,TRBV18,TRBD2,NA,CASSGGLVSSYEQYF,TGTGCCAGCTCAGGGGGACTAGTGAGCTCCTACGAGCAGTACTTC
TRBJ2-1,TRBV7-9,TRBD2,NA,CASSLQYQYLAGYNEQFF,TGTGCCAGCAGCTTACAATACCAATATCTAGCGGGATACAATGAGCAGTTCTTC
TRBJ2-5,TRBV7-6,TRBD1,few,CASSYRGPRTQYF,TGTGCCAGCAGCTACAGGGGGCCTCGGACCCAGTACTTC
TRBJ1-2,TRBV30,NA,few,CAWSVSPTGGYTF,TGTGCCTGGAGTGTATCCCCCACGGGTGGCTACACCTTC
TRBJ2-1,TRBV6-5,NA,few,CASSDSGNEQFF,TGTGCCAGCAGTGATAGCGGCAATGAGCAGTTCTTC
TRBJ2-1,TRBV10-3,NA,NA,CAISAGNEQFF,TGTGCCATCAGTGCCGGCAATGAGCAGTTCTTC
TRBJ2-7,TRBV29-1,TRBD1,NA,CSVGPSQGSYEQYF,TGCAGCGTTGGGCCCTCACAGGGGTCCTACGAGCAGTACTTC
TRBJ1-2,TRBV7-3,TRBD1,NA,CASSLIGGQGVGGYTF,TGTGCCAGCAGCTTAATAGGGGGACAGGGAGTTGGCGGCTACACCTTC
TRBJ2-7,TRBV30,TRBD2,NA,CAWATSDRNYYEQYF,TGTGCCTGGGCCACTAGCGACCGAAATTACTACGAGCAGTACTTC
TRBJ1-1,TRBV9,NA,few,CASSAATGGVDHSTEAFF,TGTGCCAGCAGCGCCGCGACGGGTGGTGTCGATCATAGCACTGAAGCTTTCTTT
TRBJ2-5,TRBV19,NA,NA,CASKEGPQETQYF,TGTGCCAGTAAAGAGGGCCCTCAAGAGACCCAGTACTTC
TRBJ2-3,TRBV4-3,TRBD1,NA,CASSQEGDRGPDTQYF,TGCGCCAGCAGCCAAGAGGGGGACAGGGGCCCAGATACGCAGTATTTT
TRBJ2-5,TRBV7-8,TRBD2,few,CASSHKYTSGRVEETQYF,TGTGCCAGCAGTCACAAGTATACTAGCGGGAGGGTAGAAGAGACCCAGTACTTC
TRBJ2-2,TRBV4-1,TRBD1,NA,CASSQEWTGSAGELFF,TGCGCCAGCAGCCAAGAATGGACAGGGTCGGCCGGGGAGCTGTTTTTT